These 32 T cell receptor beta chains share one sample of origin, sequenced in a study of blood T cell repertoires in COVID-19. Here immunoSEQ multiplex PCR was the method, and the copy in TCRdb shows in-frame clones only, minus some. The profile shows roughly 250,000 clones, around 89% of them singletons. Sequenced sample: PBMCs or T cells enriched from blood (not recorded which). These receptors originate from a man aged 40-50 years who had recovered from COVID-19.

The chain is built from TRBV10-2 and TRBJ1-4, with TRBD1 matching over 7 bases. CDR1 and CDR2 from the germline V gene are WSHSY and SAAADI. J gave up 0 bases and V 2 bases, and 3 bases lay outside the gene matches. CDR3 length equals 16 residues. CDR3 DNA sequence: TGCGCCAGCAGTGAGGGGGACAGAGCAACTAATGAAAAACTGTTTTTT. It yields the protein CASSEGDRATNEKLFF.

The CDR3 sequence is CASSIDPASWGLGYTF. In DNA, the CDR3 is TGTGCCAGTAGTATAGATCCAGCCTCGTGGGGGCTCGGCTACACCTTC. The chain couples TRBV19 to TRBJ1-2; tentatively, D is TRBD1 (6 bases). Germline CDR1 reads LNHDA; CDR2 reads SQIVND (reference sequence). V lost 0 bases and J 8 bases, leaving 19 bases between the germline ends. The CDR3 loop spans 16 amino acids. The whole variable domain, remainder taken from reference TRBV19 and TRBJ1-2, is DGGITQSPKYLFRKEGQNVTLSCEQNLNHDAMYWYRQDPGQGLRLIYYSQIVNDFQKGDIAEGYSVSREKKESFPLTVTSAQKNPTAFYLCASSIDPASWGLGYTFGSGTRLTVV.

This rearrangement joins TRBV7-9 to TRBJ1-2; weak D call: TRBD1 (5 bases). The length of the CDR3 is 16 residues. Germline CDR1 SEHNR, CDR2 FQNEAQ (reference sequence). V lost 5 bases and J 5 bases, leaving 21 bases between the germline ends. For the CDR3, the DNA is TGTGCCAGCAGCCCTATGGGATGGGGGGATAAGTATGGCTACACCTTC. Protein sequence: CASSPMGWGDKYGYTF.

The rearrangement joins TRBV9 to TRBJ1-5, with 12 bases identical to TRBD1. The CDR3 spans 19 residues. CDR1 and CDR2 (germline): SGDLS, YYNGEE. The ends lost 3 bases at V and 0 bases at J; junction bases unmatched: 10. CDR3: CASSAGQGANPYSNQPQHF. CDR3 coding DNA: TGTGCCAGCAGCGCGGGACAGGGGGCCAACCCCTATAGCAATCAGCCCCAGCATTTT.

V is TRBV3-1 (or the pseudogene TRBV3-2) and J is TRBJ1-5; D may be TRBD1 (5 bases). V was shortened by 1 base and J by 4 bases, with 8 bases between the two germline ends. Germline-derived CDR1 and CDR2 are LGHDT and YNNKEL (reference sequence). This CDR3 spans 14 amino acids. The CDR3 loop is CASSQGRANQPQHF. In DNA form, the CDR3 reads TGTGCCAGCAGCCAAGGCAGGGCTAATCAGCCCCAGCATTTT.

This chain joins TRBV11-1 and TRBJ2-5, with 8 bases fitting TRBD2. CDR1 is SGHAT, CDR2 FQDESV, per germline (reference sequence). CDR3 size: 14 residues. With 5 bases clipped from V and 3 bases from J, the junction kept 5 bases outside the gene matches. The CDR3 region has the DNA TGTGCCAGCAGCCACCGGGAGGGGGAAGAGACCCAGTACTTC. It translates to CASSHREGEETQYF. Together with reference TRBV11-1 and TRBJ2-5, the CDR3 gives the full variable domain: EAEVAQSPRYKITEKSQAVAFWCDPISGHATLYWYRQILGQGPELLVQFQDESVVDDSQLPKDRFSAERLKGVDSTLKIQPAELGDSAMYLCASSHREGEETQYFGPGTRLLVL.

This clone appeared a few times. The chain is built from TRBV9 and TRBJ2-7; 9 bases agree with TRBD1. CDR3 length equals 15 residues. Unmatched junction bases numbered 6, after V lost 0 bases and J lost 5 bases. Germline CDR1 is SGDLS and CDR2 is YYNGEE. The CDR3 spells CASSVELGQGNEQYF. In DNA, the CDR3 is TGTGCCAGCAGCGTAGAGTTAGGACAGGGGAACGAGCAGTACTTC.

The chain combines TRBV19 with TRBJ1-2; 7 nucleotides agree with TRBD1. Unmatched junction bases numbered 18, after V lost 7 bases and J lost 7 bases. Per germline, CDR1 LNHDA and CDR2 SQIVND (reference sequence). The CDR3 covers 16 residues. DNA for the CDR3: TGTGCCAGTACCCCGGCTGGGACAGCCTCAACGGGTGGCTACACCTTC. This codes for CASTPAGTASTGGYTF.

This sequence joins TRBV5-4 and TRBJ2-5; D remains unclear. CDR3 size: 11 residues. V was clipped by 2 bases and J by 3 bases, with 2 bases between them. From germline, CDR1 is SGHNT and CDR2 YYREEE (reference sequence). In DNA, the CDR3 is TGTGCCAGCAGCTTCAAAGAGACCCAGTACTTC. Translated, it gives CASSFKETQYF.

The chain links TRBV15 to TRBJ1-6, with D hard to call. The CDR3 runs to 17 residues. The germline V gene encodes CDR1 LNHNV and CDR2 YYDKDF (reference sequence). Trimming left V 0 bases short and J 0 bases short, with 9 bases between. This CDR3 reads CATSRDRRSSYNSPLHF. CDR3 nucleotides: TGTGCCACCAGCAGAGATCGCCGTAGCTCCTATAATTCACCCCTCCACTTT.

CDR3 region: CASSLIGLAVSTDTQYF. In DNA, the CDR3 is TGTGCCAGCAGCTTGATTGGACTAGCGGTTAGCACAGATACGCAGTATTTT. J is TRBJ2-3 and V is TRBV5-6, with 10 nucleotides matching TRBD2. The CDR3 totals 17 residues. The V and J ends lost 1 base and 0 bases, in that order; junction bases with no gene match: 5. The germline gives CDR1 SGHDT, CDR2 YYEEEE.

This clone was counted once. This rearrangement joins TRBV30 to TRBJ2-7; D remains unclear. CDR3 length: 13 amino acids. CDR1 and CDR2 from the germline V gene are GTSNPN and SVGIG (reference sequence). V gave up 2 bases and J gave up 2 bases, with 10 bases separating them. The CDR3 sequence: CAWSTRLAYEQYF. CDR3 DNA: TGTGCCTGGAGTACCCGCTTAGCCTACGAGCAGTACTTC. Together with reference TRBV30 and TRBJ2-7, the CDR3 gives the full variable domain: SQTIHQWPATLVQPVGSPLSLECTVEGTSNPNLYWYRQAAGRGLQLLFYSVGIGQISSEVPQNLSASRPQDRQFILSSKKLLLSDSGFYLCAWSTRLAYEQYFGPGTRLTVT.

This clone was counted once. In DNA form, the CDR3 reads TGCGCCAGCAGCTTGCTTAGCGGGGTTAAAGATACGCAGTATTTT. It translates to CASSLLSGVKDTQYF. This chain joins TRBV5-1 and TRBJ2-3, with 8 bases fitting TRBD2. V lost 1 base, J lost 5 bases, and 6 bases stayed unmatched. Germline V gene data show CDR1 as SGHRS and CDR2 as YFSETQ. This CDR3 contains 15 residues.

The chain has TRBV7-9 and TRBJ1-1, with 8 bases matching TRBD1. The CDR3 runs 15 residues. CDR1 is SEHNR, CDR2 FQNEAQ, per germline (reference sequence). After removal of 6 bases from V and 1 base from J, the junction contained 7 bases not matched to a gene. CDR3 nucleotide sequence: TGTGCCAGCAGGATGGGGACAGGACCGAACACTGAAGCTTTCTTT. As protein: CASRMGTGPNTEAFF.

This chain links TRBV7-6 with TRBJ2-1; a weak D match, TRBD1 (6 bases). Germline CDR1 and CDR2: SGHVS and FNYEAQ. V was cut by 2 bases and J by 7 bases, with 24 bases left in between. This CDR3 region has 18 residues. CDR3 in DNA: TGTGCCAGCAGCTTAACAGGGTTAGCCGAGCCACACTGGAATGAGCAGTTCTTC. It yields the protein CASSLTGLAEPHWNEQFF. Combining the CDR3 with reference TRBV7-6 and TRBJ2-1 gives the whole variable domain GAGVSQSPRYKVTKRGQDVALRCDPISGHVSLYWYRQALGQGPEFLTYFNYEAQQDKSGLPNDRFSAERPEGSISTLTIQRTEQRDSAMYRCASSLTGLAEPHWNEQFFGPGTRLTVL.

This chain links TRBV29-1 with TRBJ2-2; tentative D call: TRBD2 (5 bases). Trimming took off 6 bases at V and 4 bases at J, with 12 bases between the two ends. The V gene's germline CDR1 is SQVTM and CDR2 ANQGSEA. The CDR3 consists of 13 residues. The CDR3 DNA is TGCAGCGTGACCCCCCGGGGCACCGGGGAGCTGTTTTTT. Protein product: CSVTPRGTGELFF.

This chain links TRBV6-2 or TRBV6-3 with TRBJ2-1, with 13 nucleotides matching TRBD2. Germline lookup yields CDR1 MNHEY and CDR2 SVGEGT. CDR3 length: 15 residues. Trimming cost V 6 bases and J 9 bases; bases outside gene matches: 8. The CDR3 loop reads CASSRSGLAGVEQFF. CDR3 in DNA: TGTGCCAGCAGCCGAAGCGGACTAGCGGGGGTTGAGCAGTTCTTC.

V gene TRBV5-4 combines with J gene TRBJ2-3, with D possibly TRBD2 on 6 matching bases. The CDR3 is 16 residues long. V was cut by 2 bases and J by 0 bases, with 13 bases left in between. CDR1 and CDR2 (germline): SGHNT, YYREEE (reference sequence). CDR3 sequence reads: CASSFGGEASTDTQYF. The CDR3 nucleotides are TGTGCCAGCAGCTTCGGAGGGGAAGCAAGCACAGATACGCAGTATTTT.

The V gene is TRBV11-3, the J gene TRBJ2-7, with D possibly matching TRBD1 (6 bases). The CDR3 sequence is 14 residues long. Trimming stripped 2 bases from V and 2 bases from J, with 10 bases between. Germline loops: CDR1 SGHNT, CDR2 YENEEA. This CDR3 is CASSLPGHTYEQYF. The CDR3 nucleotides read TGTGCCAGCAGCTTACCGGGACACACCTACGAGCAGTACTTC.

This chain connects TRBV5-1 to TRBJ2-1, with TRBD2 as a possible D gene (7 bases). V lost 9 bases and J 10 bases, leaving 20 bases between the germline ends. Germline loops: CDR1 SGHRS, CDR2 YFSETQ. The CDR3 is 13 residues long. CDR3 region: CATSYGGAGEQFF. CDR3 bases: TGCGCCACCTCCTATGGGGGGGCAGGCGAGCAGTTCTTC.

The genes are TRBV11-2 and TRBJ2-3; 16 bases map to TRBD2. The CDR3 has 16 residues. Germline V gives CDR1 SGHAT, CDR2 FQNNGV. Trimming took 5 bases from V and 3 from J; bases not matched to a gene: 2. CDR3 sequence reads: CASSAGLAGGTDTQYF. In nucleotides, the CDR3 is TGTGCCAGCAGCGCGGGACTAGCGGGGGGGACAGATACGCAGTATTTT.

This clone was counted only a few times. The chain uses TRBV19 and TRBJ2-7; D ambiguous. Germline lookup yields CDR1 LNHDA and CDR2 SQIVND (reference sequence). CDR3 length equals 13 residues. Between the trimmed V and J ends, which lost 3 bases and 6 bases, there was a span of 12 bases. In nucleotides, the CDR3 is TGTGCCAGTAGTATCGTCGATTCCAGCGAGCAGTACTTC. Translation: CASSIVDSSEQYF.

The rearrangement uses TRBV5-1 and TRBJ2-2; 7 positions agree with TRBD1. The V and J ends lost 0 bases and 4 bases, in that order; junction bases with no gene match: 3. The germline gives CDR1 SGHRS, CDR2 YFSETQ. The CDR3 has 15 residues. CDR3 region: CASSLGPGGTGELFF. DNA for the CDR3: TGCGCCAGCAGCTTGGGTCCAGGGGGCACCGGGGAGCTGTTTTTT.

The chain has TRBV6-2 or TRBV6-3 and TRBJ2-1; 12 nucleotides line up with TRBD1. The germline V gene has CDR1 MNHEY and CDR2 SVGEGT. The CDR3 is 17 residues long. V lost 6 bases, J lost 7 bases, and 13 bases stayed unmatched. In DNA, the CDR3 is TGTGCCAGCAGCCAAACCAGGGACAGGGGGCGCTTAAATGAGCAGTTCTTC. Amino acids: CASSQTRDRGRLNEQFF.

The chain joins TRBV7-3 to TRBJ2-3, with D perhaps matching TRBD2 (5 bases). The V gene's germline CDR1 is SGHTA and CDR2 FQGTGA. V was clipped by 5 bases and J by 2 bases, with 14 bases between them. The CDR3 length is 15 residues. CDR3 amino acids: CASSPDGIFTDTQYF. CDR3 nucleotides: TGTGCCAGCAGCCCGGACGGGATTTTCACAGATACGCAGTATTTT. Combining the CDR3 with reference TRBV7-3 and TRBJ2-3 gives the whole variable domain GAGVSQTPSNKVTEKGKYVELRCDPISGHTALYWYRQSLGQGPEFLIYFQGTGAADDSGLPNDRFFAVRPEGSVSTLKIQRTERGDSAVYLCASSPDGIFTDTQYFGPGTRLTVL.

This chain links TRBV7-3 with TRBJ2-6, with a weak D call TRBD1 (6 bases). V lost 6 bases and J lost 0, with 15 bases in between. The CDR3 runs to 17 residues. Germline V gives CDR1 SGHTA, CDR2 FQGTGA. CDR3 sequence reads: CASSQSTGLSGANVLTF. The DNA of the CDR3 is TGTGCCAGCAGTCAATCGACAGGACTCTCTGGGGCCAACGTCCTGACTTTC.

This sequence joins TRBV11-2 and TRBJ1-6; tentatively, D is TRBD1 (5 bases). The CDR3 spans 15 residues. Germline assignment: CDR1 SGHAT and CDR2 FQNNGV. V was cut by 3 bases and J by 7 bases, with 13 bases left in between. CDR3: CASSFRGGRNSPLHF. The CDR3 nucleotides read TGTGCCAGCAGCTTCCGCGGGGGTCGAAATTCACCCCTCCACTTT.

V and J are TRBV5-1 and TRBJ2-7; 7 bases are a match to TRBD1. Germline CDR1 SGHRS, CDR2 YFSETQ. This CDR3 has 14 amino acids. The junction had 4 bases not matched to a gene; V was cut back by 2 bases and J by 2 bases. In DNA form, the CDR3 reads TGCGCCAGCAGCTTTGGGACAGACGCCTACGAGCAGTACTTC. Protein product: CASSFGTDAYEQYF.

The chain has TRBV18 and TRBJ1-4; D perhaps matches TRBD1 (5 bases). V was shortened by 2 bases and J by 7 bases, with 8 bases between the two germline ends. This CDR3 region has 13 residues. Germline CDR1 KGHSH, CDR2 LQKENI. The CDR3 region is CASSPWQGEKLFF. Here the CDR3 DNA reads TGTGCCAGCTCACCATGGCAGGGTGAAAAACTGTTTTTT.

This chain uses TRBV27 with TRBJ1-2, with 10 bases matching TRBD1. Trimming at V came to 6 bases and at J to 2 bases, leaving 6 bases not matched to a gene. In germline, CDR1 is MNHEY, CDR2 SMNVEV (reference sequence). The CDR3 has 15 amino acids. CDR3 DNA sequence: TGTGCCAGCAGGGGCCCGGGACAGGGGAACTATGGCTACACCTTC. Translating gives CASRGPGQGNYGYTF.

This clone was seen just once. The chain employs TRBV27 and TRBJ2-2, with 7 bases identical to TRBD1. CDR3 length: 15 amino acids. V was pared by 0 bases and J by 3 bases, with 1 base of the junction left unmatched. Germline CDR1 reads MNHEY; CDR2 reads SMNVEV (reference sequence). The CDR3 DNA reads TGTGCCAGCAGTTTATCGACAGGGTACACCGGGGAGCTGTTTTTT. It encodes CASSLSTGYTGELFF.

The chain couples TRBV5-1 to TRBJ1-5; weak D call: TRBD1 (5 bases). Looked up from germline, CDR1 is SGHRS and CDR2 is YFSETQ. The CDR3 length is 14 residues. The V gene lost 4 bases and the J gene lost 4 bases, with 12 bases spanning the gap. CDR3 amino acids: CASSRGQENQPQHF. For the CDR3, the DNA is TGCGCCAGCAGCCGCGGACAAGAAAATCAGCCCCAGCATTTT. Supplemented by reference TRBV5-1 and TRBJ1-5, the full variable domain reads KAGVTQTPRYLIKTRGQQVTLSCSPISGHRSVSWYQQTPGQGLQFLFEYFSETQRNKGNFPGRFSGRQFSNSRSEMNVSTLELGDSALYLCASSRGQENQPQHFGDGTRLSIL.